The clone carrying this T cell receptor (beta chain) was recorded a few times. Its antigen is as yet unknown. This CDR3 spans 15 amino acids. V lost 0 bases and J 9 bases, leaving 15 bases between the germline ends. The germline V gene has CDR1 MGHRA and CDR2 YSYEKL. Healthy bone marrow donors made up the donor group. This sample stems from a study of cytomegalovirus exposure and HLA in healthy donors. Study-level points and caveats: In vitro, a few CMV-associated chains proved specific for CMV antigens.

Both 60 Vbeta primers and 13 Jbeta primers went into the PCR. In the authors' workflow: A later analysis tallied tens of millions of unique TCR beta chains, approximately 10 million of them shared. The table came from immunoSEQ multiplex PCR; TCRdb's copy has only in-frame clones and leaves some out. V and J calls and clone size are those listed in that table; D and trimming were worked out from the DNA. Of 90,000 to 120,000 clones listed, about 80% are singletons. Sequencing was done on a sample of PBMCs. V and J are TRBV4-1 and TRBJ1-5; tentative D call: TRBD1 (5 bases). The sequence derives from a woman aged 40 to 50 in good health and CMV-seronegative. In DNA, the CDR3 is TGCGCCAGCAGCCAAGATGGAAGGGGCCCCGGGCCCCAGCATTTT. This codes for CASSQDGRGPGPQHF.